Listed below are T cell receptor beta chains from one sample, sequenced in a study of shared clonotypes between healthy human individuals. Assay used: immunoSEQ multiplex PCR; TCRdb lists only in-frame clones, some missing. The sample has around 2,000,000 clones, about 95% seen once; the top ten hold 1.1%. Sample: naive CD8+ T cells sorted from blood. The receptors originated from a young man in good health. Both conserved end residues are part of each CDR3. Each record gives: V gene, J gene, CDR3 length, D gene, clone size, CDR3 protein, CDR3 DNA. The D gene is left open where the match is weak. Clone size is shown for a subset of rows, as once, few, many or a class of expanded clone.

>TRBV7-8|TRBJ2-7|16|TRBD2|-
CASSLAASGAAYEQYF
TGTGCCAGCAGCTTAGCTGCTAGCGGGGCAGCATACGAGCAGTACTTC
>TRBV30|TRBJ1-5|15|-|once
CAWGEGENSNQPQHF
TGTGCCTGGGGAGAGGGGGAAAATAGCAATCAGCCCCAGCATTTT
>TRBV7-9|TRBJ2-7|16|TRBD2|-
CASSFWEAGSSYEQYF
TGTGCCAGCAGCTTTTGGGAAGCGGGAAGCTCCTACGAGCAGTACTTC
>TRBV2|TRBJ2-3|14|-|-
CASSEHVRSDTQYF
TGTGCCAGCAGTGAACATGTCAGGTCAGATACGCAGTATTTT
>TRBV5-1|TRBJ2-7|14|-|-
CARWEKKGLYEQYF
TGCGCCAGATGGGAGAAGAAAGGGCTCTACGAGCAGTACTTC
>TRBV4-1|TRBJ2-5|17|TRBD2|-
CASSQLIAGGISVTQYF
TGCGCCAGCAGCCAATTGATAGCGGGGGGGATTAGTGTGACCCAGTACTTC
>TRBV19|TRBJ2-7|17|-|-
CASSILSGSEGVYEQYF
TGTGCCAGTAGTATTTTATCCGGGAGTGAAGGAGTCTACGAGCAGTACTTC
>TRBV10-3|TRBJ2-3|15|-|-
CAISDNWGVVHTQYF
TGTGCCATCAGTGATAACTGGGGGGTCGTTCATACGCAGTATTTT
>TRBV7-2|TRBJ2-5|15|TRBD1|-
CASNPGQGGRGTQYF
TGTGCCAGCAACCCGGGACAGGGAGGGAGAGGGACCCAGTACTTC
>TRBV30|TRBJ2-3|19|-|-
CAWSVARPNRLASTDTQYF
TGTGCCTGGAGTGTCGCCAGGCCTAACCGGTTAGCTTCAACAGATACGCAGTATTTT
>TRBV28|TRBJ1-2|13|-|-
CASRTGMGYGYTF
TGTGCCAGCAGAACAGGGATGGGCTATGGCTACACCTTC
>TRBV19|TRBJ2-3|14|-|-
CASSIMPGTDTQYF
TGTGCCAGTAGTATCATGCCAGGCACAGATACGCAGTATTTT
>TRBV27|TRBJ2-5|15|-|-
CASRKGDYFLETQYF
TGTGCCAGCAGGAAGGGGGACTACTTTTTGGAGACCCAGTACTTC
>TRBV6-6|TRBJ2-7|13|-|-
CASSYSVSYEQYF
TGTGCCAGCAGTTACTCTGTATCCTACGAGCAGTACTTC
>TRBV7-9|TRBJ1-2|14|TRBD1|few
CASSSGQGNYGYTF
TGTGCCAGCAGCTCCGGACAGGGGAACTATGGCTACACCTTC
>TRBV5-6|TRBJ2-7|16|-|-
CASSFSSSGTSYEQYF
TGTGCCAGCAGCTTCTCATCGTCGGGGACCTCCTACGAGCAGTACTTC
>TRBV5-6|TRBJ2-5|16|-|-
CASSPRVGPALETQYF
TGTGCCAGCAGCCCAAGGGTGGGGCCAGCTTTAGAGACCCAGTACTTC
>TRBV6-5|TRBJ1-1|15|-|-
CASSSPGEGDTEAFF
TGTGCCAGCAGTAGCCCAGGGGAAGGGGACACTGAAGCTTTCTTT
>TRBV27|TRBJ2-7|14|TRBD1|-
CASSGTENSYEQYF
TGTGCCAGCAGCGGGACAGAAAATAGTTACGAGCAGTACTTC
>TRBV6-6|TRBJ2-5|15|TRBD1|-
CASSYFGTGQETQYF
TGTGCCAGCAGTTACTTCGGGACAGGGCAAGAGACCCAGTACTTC
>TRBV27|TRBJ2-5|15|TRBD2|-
CASSSLTSAGETQYF
TGTGCCAGCAGTTCCTTGACTAGCGCCGGGGAGACCCAGTACTTC
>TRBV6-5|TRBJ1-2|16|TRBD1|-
CASSWDGTARRDGYTF
TGTGCCAGCAGTTGGGATGGGACAGCGAGGAGAGACGGCTACACCTTC
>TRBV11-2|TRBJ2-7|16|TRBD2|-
CASSFLGLGVPYEQYF
TGTGCCAGCAGCTTTTTGGGACTAGGGGTTCCCTACGAGCAGTACTTC
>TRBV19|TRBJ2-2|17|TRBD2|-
CASTSFNGGSETGELFF
TGTGCCAGTACCTCATTCAACGGCGGGAGTGAGACCGGGGAGCTGTTTTTT
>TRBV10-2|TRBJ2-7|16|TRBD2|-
CASSESPASGAYEQYF
TGCGCCAGCAGTGAGTCTCCGGCTAGCGGGGCCTACGAGCAGTACTTC
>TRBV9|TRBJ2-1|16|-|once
CASSVEPSLGANEQFF
TGTGCCAGCAGCGTAGAGCCTAGCTTAGGGGCCAATGAGCAGTTCTTC
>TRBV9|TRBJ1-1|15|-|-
CASSPDGGGTAEAFF
TGTGCCAGCAGTCCTGACGGTGGTGGGACCGCTGAAGCTTTCTTT
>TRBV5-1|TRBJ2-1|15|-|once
CASSLALGSYNEQFF
TGCGCCAGCAGCTTGGCCCTGGGCTCCTACAATGAGCAGTTCTTC
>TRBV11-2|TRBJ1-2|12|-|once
CASSLGAYGYTF
TGTGCCAGCAGCTTAGGAGCCTATGGCTACACCTTC
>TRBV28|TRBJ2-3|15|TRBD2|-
CASSFPSGGADTQYF
TGTGCCAGCAGTTTCCCTAGCGGGGGGGCGGATACGCAGTATTTT
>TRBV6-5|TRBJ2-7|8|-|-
CASLHQYF
TGTGCCAGCCTCCATCAGTACTTC